This T cell receptor (beta chain) was found in a study of PD-1 blockade in classical Hodgkin lymphoma. Findings and caveats of the study: Initiation of nivolumab under 1 year after ASCT led to exclusion of patients. Before treatment, complete responders showed about the same diversity as newly diagnosed patients. When set against healthy donors, newly diagnosed patients were reported to show lower baseline TCR diversity.

Documented time point: cycle 4 day 1 (C4D1), after five to seven weeks of nivolumab. Every patient was affected by relapse after autologous stem cell transplantation, while exposure to brentuximab vedotin was not uniform. Produced via immunoSEQ multiplex PCR; TCRdb's table is partial and in-frame only. Here the sample spans some 48,000 clones, over 70% being singletons. Germline CDR1 MNHNY, CDR2 SVGAGI (reference sequence). The V end was cut by 6 bases, the J end by 1 base, with 13 bases between. This CDR3 has 14 residues. As concerns this clone: Antigen: not known.

The origin of this receptor is a human donor with classical Hodgkin lymphoma. Sequencing used peripheral blood mononuclear cells (PBMCs), obtained before the fourth cycle of nivolumab. The chain joins TRBV6-6 to TRBJ2-7; TRBD1 is a possible D gene (5 bases). The CDR3 loop reads CASRTRAVSYEQYF. For the CDR3, the DNA is TGTGCCAGCAGAACCAGGGCCGTTTCCTACGAGCAGTACTTC.